The 9 T cell receptor beta chains in this list originate from one sample, sequenced in a study of blood T cell repertoires in COVID-19. Data came from immunoSEQ multiplex PCR; TCRdb stores just in-frame clones and leaves some out. The sample lists nearly 350,000 clones, around 90% occurring once. The sequencing sample was made of peripheral blood. These receptors originate from a woman between 18 and 29 years old who had recovered from COVID-19.

The CDR3: CASSRNRGATNTGELFF. Written as DNA, the CDR3 is TGTGCCAGCAGCAGAAACAGGGGGGCCACGAACACCGGGGAGCTGTTTTTT. This rearrangement joins TRBV9 to TRBJ2-2, with 8 bases aligning to TRBD1. In germline, CDR1 is SGDLS, CDR2 YYNGEE. The CDR3 runs 17 residues. V was pared by 4 bases and J by 0 bases, with 8 bases of the junction left unmatched.

The V and J genes are TRBV5-5 and TRBJ2-1; tentatively, D is TRBD2 (7 bases). The germline V gene has CDR1 SGHKS and CDR2 YYEKEE (reference sequence). The CDR3 length is 16 residues. V was cut by 6 bases and J by 3 bases, with 19 bases left in between. The CDR3 DNA is TGTGCCAGCACCCTAGGGGGGGCTAGGAGCTACAATGAGCAGTTCTTC. It codes for CASTLGGARSYNEQFF.

The J gene is TRBJ2-5, the V gene TRBV4-1, with 10 nucleotides matching TRBD2. V lost 4 bases and J lost 5; bases outside the gene matches: 16. The CDR3 is 18 residues long. Germline CDR1 MGHRA, CDR2 YSYEKL. The CDR3: CASSPEPLTSGVRETQYF. The CDR3 nucleotides read TGCGCCAGCAGCCCCGAACCTCTTACTAGCGGGGTTCGGGAGACCCAGTACTTC.

The chain has TRBV7-6 and TRBJ2-3; 7 bases align to TRBD2. CDR1 is SGHVS and CDR2 is FNYEAQ in the germline V gene. J lost 0 bases, V lost 2 bases, and 14 bases had no gene match. The CDR3 length is 19 residues. This chain's CDR3 is CASSLTTSTLAVSTDTQYF. As DNA, the CDR3 is TGTGCCAGCAGCTTAACGACGTCCACGCTAGCGGTTAGCACAGATACGCAGTATTTT.

Details on this clone: Other DNA variants within this sample encode the same CDR3. The gene calls are TRBV6-6 and TRBJ2-5; D gene ambiguous. The germline CDR1 and CDR2 sequences are MNHNY and SVGAGI (reference sequence). This CDR3 comprises 11 residues. With 5 bases removed from V and 5 bases from J, the gap between germline ends came to 6 bases. The CDR3 reads CASSPRETQYF. As DNA, the CDR3 is TGTGCCAGCAGTCCCCGGGAGACCCAGTACTTC.

The chain employs TRBV6-5 and TRBJ2-1; TRBD2 agrees at 14 bases. Trimming at V came to 8 bases and at J to 7 bases, leaving 7 bases not matched to a gene. CDR1 and CDR2 (germline): MNHEY, SVGAGI. There are 15 residues in the CDR3. The CDR3 reads CASSTSGGAGNEQFF. The DNA of the CDR3 is TGTGCCAGCTCGACTAGCGGGGGGGCGGGGAATGAGCAGTTCTTC.

This clone was observed a few times. The chain recombines TRBV29-1 with TRBJ1-2; TRBD1 aligns across 7 bases. The CDR3 is 15 residues long. Germline V gene lookup returns CDR1 SQVTM and CDR2 ANQGSEA. The V gene end was trimmed by 1 base and the J gene end by 1 base; junction bases not matched to a gene: 6. The CDR3 sequence is CSVEGGQNFNYGYTF. DNA of the CDR3: TGCAGCGTTGAAGGGGGACAGAATTTTAACTATGGCTACACCTTC.

The V call is TRBV2, the J call TRBJ2-7; 8 nucleotides align to TRBD1. CDR1 is SNHLY and CDR2 is FYNNEI in the germline V gene. This CDR3 region has 12 residues. V trimming: 6 bases; J trimming: 6 bases; junction bases outside the gene matches: 4. CDR3 sequence reads: CASRDRVSEQYV. In DNA, the CDR3 is TGTGCCAGCAGGGACAGGGTAAGCGAGCAGTACGTC.

The rearrangement uses TRBV11-3 and TRBJ2-3; 7 positions match TRBD1. J was trimmed by 4 bases and V by 2 bases; bases with no gene match: 6. Germline V lookup: CDR1 SGHNT, CDR2 YENEEA. CDR3 length: 15 residues. The CDR3 DNA reads TGTGCCAGCAGCTTAAGTGTACAGGGGTCAGATACGCAGTATTTT. This sequence encodes CASSLSVQGSDTQYF.